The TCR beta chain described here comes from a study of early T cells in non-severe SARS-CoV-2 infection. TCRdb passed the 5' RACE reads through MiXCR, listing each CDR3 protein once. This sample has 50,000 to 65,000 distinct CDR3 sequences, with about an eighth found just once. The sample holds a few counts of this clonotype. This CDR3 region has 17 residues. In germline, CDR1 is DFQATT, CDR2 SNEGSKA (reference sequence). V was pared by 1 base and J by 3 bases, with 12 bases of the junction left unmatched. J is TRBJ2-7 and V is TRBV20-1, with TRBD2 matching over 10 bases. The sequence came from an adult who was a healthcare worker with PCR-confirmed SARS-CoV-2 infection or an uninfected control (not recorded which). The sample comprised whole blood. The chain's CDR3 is CSARALLKSGGVYEQYF. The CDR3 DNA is TGCAGTGCTAGAGCGCTACTAAAGAGCGGGGGGGTCTACGAGCAGTACTTC.